This T cell receptor (beta chain) was observed in a study of early stage breast cancer tumors. At the level of the study: Invasive lobular carcinomas made up about 30% of the 12 ER+/PR+/HER2- tumors. Samples were sequenced at approximately 10-fold average coverage.

Method: immunoSEQ multiplex PCR; TCRdb's copy keeps in-frame clones and lacks some. The table includes fewer than 35,000 clones, 72% detected once. This CDR3 has 15 residues. Trimming took 2 bases from V and 0 from J, leaving 11 bases between them. CDR1 is SGHTA, CDR2 FQGNSA, per germline. Regarding the study as a whole: In about 90% of the 16 patients, blood comparison separated tumor from normal breast.

Regarding this clone: What it recognizes is unknown.

This clonotype was obtained from a person aged 50-59 years with breast cancer. The sequencing sample was made of blood. The J gene is TRBJ2-7, the V gene TRBV7-2, with D tentatively TRBD1 or TRBD2 (5 bases each). The CDR3 coding sequence is TGTGCCAGCAGCTTACCCCTGGGACGCTCCTACGAGCAGTACTTC. Protein: CASSLPLGRSYEQYF. The full variable domain, with the rest looked up from reference TRBV7-2 and TRBJ2-7, is GAGVSQSPSNKVTEKGKDVELRCDPISGHTALYWYRQSLGQGLEFLIYFQGNSAPDKSGLPSDRFSAERTGGSVSTLTIQRTQQEDSAVYLCASSLPLGRSYEQYFGPGTRLTVT.